This TCR beta chain appears in the sequencing data of a study of T cell responses to AZD1222 COVID-19 vaccine. Regarding the study as a whole: Vaccine-associated CD4 TCRs ranged over spike, dominating at 160-218 and 743-854. The sample set comprised mostly white British donors with more females, and clonal diversity was possibly underestimated. Following two doses of AZD1222, Spike-specific TCR breadth and depth rose.

This CDR3 spans 13 amino acids. Per germline, CDR1 MNHNY and CDR2 SVGAGI (reference sequence). Deletions cut 6 bases from V and 6 bases from J, with 15 bases between. Data came from immunoSEQ multiplex PCR; TCRdb stores just in-frame clones and leaves some out. The sample shows around 150,000 clones, 75% to 95% of them seen only once. As to this clone: Its target is unknown.

The sequencing used peripheral blood, collected 28 days after the second dose of the MenACWY control vaccine. The chain has TRBV6-6 and TRBJ2-7; D is perhaps TRBD1 (6 bases). The source of this sequence is an adult who received the MenACWY meningococcal vaccine as a control. The CDR3 DNA is TGTGCCAGCAGGACTACAGGGTTAGCCGAGCAGTACTTC. This encodes CASRTTGLAEQYF.